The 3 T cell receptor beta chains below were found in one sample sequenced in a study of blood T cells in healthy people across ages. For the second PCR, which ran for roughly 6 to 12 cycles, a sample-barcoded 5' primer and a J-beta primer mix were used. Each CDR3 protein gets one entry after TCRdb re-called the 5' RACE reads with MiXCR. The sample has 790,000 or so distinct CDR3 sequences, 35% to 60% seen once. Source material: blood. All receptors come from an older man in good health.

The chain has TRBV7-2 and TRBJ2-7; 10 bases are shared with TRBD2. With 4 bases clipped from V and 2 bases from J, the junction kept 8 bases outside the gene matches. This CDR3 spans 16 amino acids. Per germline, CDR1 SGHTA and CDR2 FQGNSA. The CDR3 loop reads CASSSSGTSVTYEQYF. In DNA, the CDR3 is TGTGCCAGCAGCTCCTCCGGGACTAGCGTCACCTACGAGCAGTACTTC.

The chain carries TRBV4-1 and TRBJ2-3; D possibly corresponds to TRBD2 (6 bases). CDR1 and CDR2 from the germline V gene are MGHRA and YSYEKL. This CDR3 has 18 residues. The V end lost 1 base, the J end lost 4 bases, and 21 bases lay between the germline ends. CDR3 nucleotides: TGCGCCAGCAGCCAAGTGGGACGCTCCGGGAGTTGGGCAGATACGCAGTATTTT. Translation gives CASSQVGRSGSWADTQYF.

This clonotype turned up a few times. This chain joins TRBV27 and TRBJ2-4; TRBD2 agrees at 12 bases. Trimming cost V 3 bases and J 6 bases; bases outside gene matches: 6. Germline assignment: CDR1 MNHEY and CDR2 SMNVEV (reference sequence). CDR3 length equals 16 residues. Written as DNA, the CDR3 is TGTGCCAGCAGTTTTACTAGCGGGAGGAGAGGAAACATTCAGTACTTC. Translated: CASSFTSGRRGNIQYF.